This TCR beta chain emerged from a study of beta chain features in type 1 diabetes. Study results and caveats: Shortening of TCRB CDR3s, moderate but significant, appeared in all four CD4+ subsets of Type 1 diabetes patients.

With respect to this clone: The antigen is undetermined.

Expressed TCRB transcripts were sequenced, since all the RNA that had been isolated was reverse transcribed. Produced via immunoSEQ multiplex PCR; TCRdb's table is partial and in-frame only. The sample has about half a million clones, over 9.5% seen once. The CDR3 spans 13 residues. Trimming stripped 7 bases from V and 3 bases from J, with 12 bases between. In germline, CDR1 is SNHLY, CDR2 FYNNEI. This receptor was obtained from a woman between 18 and 30 years old in good health. The sample comprised naive CD4+ T cells from blood. V gene TRBV2 combines with J gene TRBJ1-2, with D hard to call. The CDR3: CASNLRTDYGYTF. DNA for the CDR3: TGTGCCAGCAATCTACGGACGGACTATGGCTACACCTTC.